Below, one T cell receptor (beta chain) is given with its context. Method: immunoSEQ multiplex PCR; TCRdb's copy keeps in-frame clones and lacks some. The sample records fewer than 500,000 clones, 75% to 95% being singletons. This record belongs to a study of control samples from healthy donors and cancer patients. The TCR was taken from a middle-aged man with head and neck cancer. Input material: PBMCs.

CDR3 sequence (DNA): TGTGCCAGTAGTATAAGGGCAGATAACACCGGGGAGCTGTTTTTT. Amino acid sequence: CASSIRADNTGELFF. The chain joins TRBV19 to TRBJ2-2; D unclear. With 2 bases removed from V and 2 bases from J, the gap between germline ends came to 9 bases. Germline V lookup: CDR1 LNHDA, CDR2 SQIVND (reference sequence). This CDR3 comprises 15 residues.